A single sample gave rise to the 29 T cell receptor beta chains below, sequenced in a study of blood T cell repertoires in COVID-19. Using immunoSEQ multiplex PCR, the repertoire was profiled, and TCRdb retains in-frame clones only, with some absent. The data show 220,000 or so clones, with 80% seen just once and 5.5% to 7% held by the top ten. Sequencing was performed on peripheral blood. Source of these receptors: a woman in her 70s with acute or convalescent COVID-19.

Only a few counts were recorded for this clone. The gene calls are TRBV19 and TRBJ1-2; tentative D call: TRBD1 (5 bases). V dropped 10 bases and J dropped 4 bases, with 19 bases sitting between them. The CDR3 is 14 residues long. Germline V gives CDR1 LNHDA, CDR2 SQIVND (reference sequence). DNA of the CDR3: TGTGCCACCACAGAAGGGGCATTCGCCTATGGCTACACCTTC. It specifies CATTEGAFAYGYTF.

The chain employs TRBV2 and TRBJ1-1; 7 nucleotides match TRBD1. The germline V gene has CDR1 SNHLY and CDR2 FYNNEI. The CDR3 loop spans 14 amino acids. Unmatched junction bases numbered 10, after V lost 7 bases and J lost 5 bases. The CDR3 protein is CASIIKEGATEAFF. The CDR3 DNA sequence: TGTGCCAGCATCATAAAGGAGGGGGCAACTGAAGCTTTCTTT.

The V and J genes are TRBV3-1 (or the pseudogene TRBV3-2) and TRBJ1-6; D possibly corresponds to TRBD1 (6 bases). There are 14 residues in the CDR3. Germline loops: CDR1 LGHDT, CDR2 YNNKEL (reference sequence). V shed 2 bases and J shed 8 bases, with 10 bases lying between them. In nucleotides, the CDR3 is TGTGCCAGCAGCCAAAAACAGGGTTATTCACCCCTCCACTTT. Translation: CASSQKQGYSPLHF.

This clone has only a few counts. The CDR3, as DNA: TGTGCCAGCAGCTCACGGACTAGCGGAATATACGAGCAGTACTTC. It encodes CASSSRTSGIYEQYF. V and J are TRBV7-8 and TRBJ2-7; 10 positions agree with TRBD2. Germline loops: CDR1 SGHVS, CDR2 FQNEAQ. The V segment lost 4 bases and the J segment 4 bases; nucleotides outside the gene matches: 7. The CDR3 loop spans 15 amino acids. Drawing the rest from reference TRBV7-8 and TRBJ2-7, the complete variable domain is GAGVSQSPRYKVAKRGQDVALRCDPISGHVSLFWYQQALGQGPEFLTYFQNEAQLDKSGLPSDRFFAERPEGSVSTLKIQRTQQEDSAVYLCASSSRTSGIYEQYFGPGTRLTVT.

The V gene is TRBV30, the J gene TRBJ2-3, with 10 bases lining up with TRBD2. CDR3 length: 13 residues. V shed 4 bases and J 3 bases; nucleotides not matched to a gene: 1. The V gene's germline CDR1 is GTSNPN and CDR2 SVGIG (reference sequence). The CDR3 nucleotides read TGTGCCTGGACTAGCGGGAGAACAGATACGCAGTATTTT. It is translated as CAWTSGRTDTQYF.

This chain joins TRBV28 and TRBJ1-5; D is possibly TRBD1 (5 bases). CDR1 is MDHEN and CDR2 is SYDVKM in the germline V gene. The CDR3 loop spans 14 amino acids. Trimming stripped 6 bases from V and 2 bases from J, with 11 bases between. The CDR3 region is CASREDIRNQPQHF. The DNA for the CDR3 is TGTGCCAGCAGAGAGGACATACGCAATCAGCCCCAGCATTTT.

This rearrangement joins TRBV28 to TRBJ2-7, with 9 positions matching TRBD1. Per the germline V gene, CDR1 is MDHEN and CDR2 is SYDVKM. With V trimmed by 5 bases and J by 5 bases, 4 bases remained unmatched. The CDR3 contains 13 residues. The CDR3 DNA follows: TGTGCCAGCAGTCGGGACAGGGACCACGAGCAGTACTTC. It codes for CASSRDRDHEQYF.

The rearrangement joins TRBV3-1 (or the pseudogene TRBV3-2) to TRBJ1-1, with D perhaps matching TRBD1 (5 bases). V lost 0 bases and J 2 bases, leaving 13 bases between the germline ends. Germline-derived CDR1 and CDR2 are LGHDT and YNNKEL (reference sequence). This CDR3 is built from 16 residues. Here the CDR3 DNA reads TGTGCCAGCAGCCAAGATATTCCAGGGCGTAACACTGAAGCTTTCTTT. Translated, it gives CASSQDIPGRNTEAFF.

This clone came up once. The sample contains more than one DNA sequence encoding this CDR3. The rearrangement uses TRBV30 and TRBJ2-5; D unresolved. From germline, CDR1 is GTSNPN and CDR2 SVGIG (reference sequence). V lost 2 bases, J lost 5 bases, and 3 bases lay in between. This CDR3 spans 10 amino acids. The DNA for the CDR3 is TGTGCCTGGAGTCGTGAGACCCAGTACTTC. This gives the protein CAWSRETQYF.

This clone was seen more than once but under ten times. This chain links TRBV28 with TRBJ1-2; no clear D. The CDR3 has 14 residues. The V gene lost 0 bases and the J gene lost 4 bases, with 9 bases spanning the gap. Germline loops: CDR1 MDHEN, CDR2 SYDVKM. In DNA form, the CDR3 reads TGTGCCAGCAGTTTATGGCGGGGTCCCTATGGCTACACCTTC. This sequence encodes CASSLWRGPYGYTF.

This chain uses TRBV9 with TRBJ1-2, with 10 bases fitting TRBD1. CDR1 is SGDLS and CDR2 is YYNGEE in the germline V gene. This CDR3 spans 16 amino acids. J lost 4 bases, V lost 3 bases, and 9 bases had no gene match. The CDR3 DNA reads TGTGCCAGCAGCGCGCCCCGGACAGGGGGAATCTATGGCTACACCTTC. Its protein product is CASSAPRTGGIYGYTF.

The chain's CDR3 is CASRGLYTGELFF. The CDR3 DNA reads as TGTGCCAGCAGAGGACTCTACACCGGGGAGCTGTTTTTT. J is TRBJ2-2 and V is TRBV2; D may be TRBD2 (5 bases). From germline, CDR1 is SNHLY and CDR2 FYNNEI. Trimming removed 6 bases from V and 3 bases from J, with 8 bases in between. The CDR3 is 13 residues long.

The CDR3 sequence: CASSFSGTGGETQYF. Written as DNA, the CDR3 is TGTGCCAGCAGTTTTTCCGGGACAGGGGGAGAGACCCAGTACTTC. The rearrangement joins TRBV28 to TRBJ2-5, with TRBD1 matching 11 bases. In germline, CDR1 is MDHEN, CDR2 SYDVKM. This CDR3 region has 15 residues. V gave up 3 bases and J gave up 4 bases; unmatched junction bases: 4.

The chain employs TRBV29-1 and TRBJ1-1, with 7 nucleotides matching TRBD1. J gave up 2 bases and V 5 bases, and 5 bases lay outside the gene matches. The CDR3 runs 13 residues. The germline V gene has CDR1 SQVTM and CDR2 ANQGSEA. As DNA, the CDR3 is TGCAGCGTTCTCGGGACAGCCAACACTGAAGCTTTCTTT. This gives the protein CSVLGTANTEAFF.

A remark on this clone: The sample holds other DNA sequences that translate to the same CDR3. The chain uses TRBV19 and TRBJ1-1; D remains unclear. The CDR3 consists of 12 residues. The V gene's germline CDR1 is LNHDA and CDR2 SQIVND (reference sequence). Trimming removed 3 bases at V and 8 bases at J, with 10 bases between. CDR3 coding DNA: TGTGCCAGTAGTATGGGAGGGATCGAAGCTTTCTTT. Encoded protein: CASSMGGIEAFF.

The rearrangement links TRBV7-3 to TRBJ2-1, with D perhaps matching TRBD1 (6 bases). CDR1 and CDR2 from the germline V gene are SGHTA and FQGTGA. The germline V and J ends were trimmed by 5 bases and 2 bases, with 10 bases remaining between them. This CDR3 has 14 amino acids. CDR3 coding DNA: TGTGCCAGCAGCCAACAGGGACCCTACAATGAGCAGTTCTTC. Translating gives CASSQQGPYNEQFF.

This clone was counted ten times or more. V usage is TRBV5-4 and J usage is TRBJ2-2; possible D gene TRBD2, 6 bases. Germline CDR1 reads SGHNT; CDR2 reads YYREEE (reference sequence). The CDR3 contains 15 residues. Trimming took off 0 bases at V and 5 bases at J, with 11 bases between the two ends. The CDR3 nucleotides read TGTGCCAGCAGCTTGGTCGGGAGTCAGACCGGGGAGCTGTTTTTT. Translating gives CASSLVGSQTGELFF. The full variable domain, rest sourced from reference TRBV5-4 and TRBJ2-2, is ETGVTQSPTHLIKTRGQQVTLRCSSQSGHNTVSWYQQALGQGPQFIFQYYREEENGRGNFPPRFSGLQFPNYSSELNVNALELDDSALYLCASSLVGSQTGELFFGEGSRLTVL.

The V gene is TRBV9, the J gene TRBJ2-3, with 9 bases identical to TRBD2. The V and J ends lost 2 bases and 5 bases, in that order; junction bases with no gene match: 6. CDR1 and CDR2 from the germline V gene are SGDLS and YYNGEE. The CDR3 is 15 amino acids. The CDR3 here is CASSVQREAGDTQYF. CDR3 DNA sequence: TGTGCCAGCAGCGTCCAGCGGGAGGCAGGAGATACGCAGTATTTT.

A few counts support this clone. The chain couples TRBV3-1 (or the pseudogene TRBV3-2) to TRBJ2-2, with D maybe TRBD2 (6 bases). Germline V gene sequence: CDR1 LGHDT, CDR2 YNNKEL (reference sequence). CDR3 length equals 15 residues. Trimming removed 0 bases from V and 4 bases from J, with 9 bases in between. The CDR3 DNA is TGTGCCAGCAGCCAAGATAGTAGCGGCACCGGGGAGCTGTTTTTT. Protein: CASSQDSSGTGELFF.

The chain employs TRBV27 and TRBJ2-7, with D uncertain. The CDR3 has 13 amino acids. The germline CDR1 and CDR2 sequences are MNHEY and SMNVEV (reference sequence). V was shortened by 4 bases and J by 1 base, with 8 bases between the two germline ends. The CDR3 DNA reads as TGTGCCAGCAGTTCCCCCCAGTCCTACGAGCAGTACTTC. This gives the protein CASSSPQSYEQYF.

V usage is TRBV2 and J usage is TRBJ2-3; D is ambiguous. This CDR3 region has 13 residues. Per the germline V gene, CDR1 is SNHLY and CDR2 is FYNNEI. V shed 6 bases and J shed 2 bases, with 9 bases lying between them. CDR3 bases: TGTGCCAGCAGCGGTGTGTACACAGATACGCAGTATTTT. Translated: CASSGVYTDTQYF.

The V gene is TRBV7-9, the J gene TRBJ2-7, with 8 bases lining up with TRBD1. CDR1 and CDR2 (germline): SEHNR, FQNEAQ (reference sequence). The V and J ends lost 4 bases and 2 bases, in that order; junction bases with no gene match: 4. The CDR3 loop spans 14 amino acids. CDR3 sequence: CASSWGDRPYEQYF. The CDR3, as DNA: TGTGCCAGCAGCTGGGGGGACAGGCCCTACGAGCAGTACTTC.

V gene TRBV6-1 combines with J gene TRBJ1-4; no reliable D call. The V end lost 2 bases, the J end lost 1 base, and 8 bases lay between the germline ends. CDR1 is MNHNS and CDR2 is SASEGT in the germline V gene. This CDR3 comprises 15 residues. Written as DNA, the CDR3 is TGTGCCAGCAGTGAAAGGCGGGGAACTAATGAAAAACTGTTTTTT. It is translated as CASSERRGTNEKLFF.

This sequence joins TRBV27 and TRBJ2-7; 9 nucleotides match TRBD1. CDR1 is MNHEY and CDR2 is SMNVEV in the germline V gene (reference sequence). The CDR3 has 13 amino acids. Trimming took 8 bases from V and 3 from J; bases not matched to a gene: 5. The CDR3 region is CASRRTGVYEQYF. CDR3 DNA: TGTGCCAGCCGACGGACAGGGGTCTACGAGCAGTACTTC.

V usage is TRBV9 and J usage is TRBJ2-1; possible D gene TRBD2, 5 bases. The V end lost 4 bases, the J end lost 14 bases, and 25 bases lay between the germline ends. Germline CDR1 SGDLS, CDR2 YYNGEE. This CDR3 spans 15 amino acids. CDR3 coding DNA: TGTGCCAGCAGCCCAGGCCCGAGTACACCCCCCGGGGAGTTCTTC. Its protein is CASSPGPSTPPGEFF.

The gene calls are TRBV7-9 and TRBJ1-1; a possible D gene is TRBD1 (6 bases). V was trimmed by 1 base and J by 7 bases, leaving 13 bases between them. The germline V gene has CDR1 SEHNR and CDR2 FQNEAQ (reference sequence). This CDR3 has 14 residues. In DNA, the CDR3 is TGTGCCAGCAGCTTAGGGGGGACACGTAATGAAGCTTTCTTT. Its translation is CASSLGGTRNEAFF.

The V and J genes are TRBV29-1 and TRBJ2-2; TRBD1 aligns across 7 bases. Germline values: CDR1 SQVTM, CDR2 ANQGSEA. The CDR3 totals 12 residues. J lost 6 bases, V lost 7 bases, and 5 bases had no gene match. The CDR3 loop is CSARGLSGELFF. CDR3 sequence (DNA): TGCAGCGCCAGGGGGTTATCCGGGGAGCTGTTTTTT.

This clone was detected only once. This rearrangement joins TRBV2 to TRBJ1-6, with D perhaps TRBD1 (6 bases). The CDR3 extends over 13 amino acids. Trimming took off 3 bases at V and 7 bases at J, with 7 bases between the two ends. Germline CDR1 and CDR2: SNHLY and FYNNEI. The CDR3 loop reads CASSDQGNSPLHF. In nucleotides, the CDR3 is TGTGCCAGCAGTGATCAGGGGAATTCACCCCTCCACTTT. Looking up the rest from reference TRBV2 and TRBJ1-6 gives the full variable domain: EPEVTQTPSHQVTQMGQEVILRCVPISNHLYFYWYRQILGQKVEFLVSFYNNEISEKSEIFDDQFSVERPDGSNFTLKIRSTKLEDSAMYFCASSDQGNSPLHFGNGTRLTVT.

This clone was recorded at least ten times. In DNA, the CDR3 is TGTGCCAGCAGCTTCAGGACTAGCGGTTACGAGCAGTACTTC. As protein: CASSFRTSGYEQYF. This chain uses TRBV7-2 with TRBJ2-7, with 10 bases identical to TRBD2. Germline V gene sequence: CDR1 SGHTA, CDR2 FQGNSA. This CDR3 contains 14 residues. J was trimmed by 4 bases and V by 3 bases; bases with no gene match: 3. The whole variable domain, filled in from reference TRBV7-2 and TRBJ2-7, reads GAGVSQSPSNKVTEKGKDVELRCDPISGHTALYWYRQSLGQGLEFLIYFQGNSAPDKSGLPSDRFSAERTGGSVSTLTIQRTQQEDSAVYLCASSFRTSGYEQYFGPGTRLTVT.